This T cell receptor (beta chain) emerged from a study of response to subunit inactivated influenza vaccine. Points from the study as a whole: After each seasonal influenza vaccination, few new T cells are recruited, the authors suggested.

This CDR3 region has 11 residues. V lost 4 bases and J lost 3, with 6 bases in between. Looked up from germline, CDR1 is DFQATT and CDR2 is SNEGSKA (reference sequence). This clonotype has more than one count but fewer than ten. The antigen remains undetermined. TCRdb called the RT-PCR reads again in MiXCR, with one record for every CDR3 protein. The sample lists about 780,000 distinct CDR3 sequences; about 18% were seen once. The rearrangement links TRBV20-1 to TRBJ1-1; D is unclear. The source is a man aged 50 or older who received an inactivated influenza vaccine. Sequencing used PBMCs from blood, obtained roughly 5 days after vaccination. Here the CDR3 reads CSAKFDTEAFF. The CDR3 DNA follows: TGCAGTGCTAAGTTCGACACTGAAGCTTTCTTT.